A single TCR beta chain is shown here with its context. The record originates from a study of shared clonotypes between healthy human individuals. Naivety among CD8 cells was defined by CD45RO negativity and positive CCR7 selection, thereby excluding terminally differentiated effector memory CD45RA+ cells. The V and J ends lost 6 bases and 5 bases, in that order; junction bases with no gene match: 13. Germline assignment: CDR1 MNHEY and CDR2 SMNVEV (reference sequence). There are 15 residues in the CDR3. Clones were sequenced by immunoSEQ multiplex PCR, and TCRdb holds only the in-frame ones, with some missing. Of about 700,000 clones in the sample, about 92% were seen once.

The rearrangement uses TRBV27 and TRBJ2-7, with 7 bases matching TRBD1. This sequence originates from a young man in good health. Specimen: naive CD8+ T cells sorted from blood. Written as DNA, the CDR3 is TGTGCCAGCAGCGCCCGGGCAGGGGGTAGGAACGAGCAGTACTTC. Its translation: CASSARAGGRNEQYF.